This T cell receptor (beta chain) was retrieved from a study of T cells after yellow fever vaccination. TCRdb re-analysed the 5' RACE reads in MiXCR, keeping a single row per CDR3 protein. The table records a few hundred thousand distinct CDR3 sequences, less than 9% of them present only once. The CDR3 is 15 amino acids. J was trimmed by 3 bases and V by 6 bases; bases with no gene match: 5. The chain carries TRBV23-1 and TRBJ2-6; TRBD1 matches at 7 bases. TRBV23-1 is annotated as an ORF whose role is uncertain. Sequences were derived from CD4+ T cells sorted from PBMCs, sampled 15 days after the yellow fever booster vaccination. The sequence was collected from a man aged 25 to 45 who received the YFV17D yellow fever vaccine. The CDR3 DNA reads TGCGCCAGCAGCCCCACAGGGGTTGGGGCCAACGTCCTGACTTTC. This sequence encodes CASSPTGVGANVLTF.